This TCR beta chain was captured by sequencing in a study of regulatory T cells in long-lasting Graves disease. In its sample, this clonotype was seen a few times. Germline trimming cut 2 bases from V and 10 bases from J; bases unmatched to any gene: 8. Germline CDR1 and CDR2: SGHDT and YYEEEE. CDR3 size: 15 residues. Noted time point: newly diagnosed GD, antithyroid drugs for less than 3 months. Scientists built the TCR library using RNA that was extracted from PBMCs. With iRepertoire HTBI primers and Arm-PCR of CDR3 regions, TCR beta libraries were built. MiXCR, run by TCRdb on the multiplex PCR reads, gives a single entry per CDR3 protein. The sample consists of under 500,000 distinct CDR3 sequences, about a sixth of them appearing once. These data also featured in a second study, about T cells in Graves' hyperthyroidism and ophthalmopathy.

The chain links TRBV5-6 to TRBJ2-1, with 11 bases lining up with TRBD2. The TCR comes from a woman in her 30s with Graves disease. Specimen: peripheral blood mononuclear cells (PBMCs), collected at new diagnosis, from a patient treated with antithyroid drugs. CDR3 nucleotides: TGTGCCAGCAGCTTTGTAACTAGCGGGAGCGGAGAGCAGTTCTTC. It translates to CASSFVTSGSGEQFF.